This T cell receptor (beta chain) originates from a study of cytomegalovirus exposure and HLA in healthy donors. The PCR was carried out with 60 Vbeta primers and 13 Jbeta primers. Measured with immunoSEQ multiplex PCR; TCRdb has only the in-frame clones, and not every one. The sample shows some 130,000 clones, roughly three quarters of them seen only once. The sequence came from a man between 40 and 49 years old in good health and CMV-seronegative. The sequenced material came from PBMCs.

The CDR3 sequence: CASSSTGQRLANYGYTF. Here the CDR3 DNA reads TGTGCCAGCAGCTCCACGGGACAGCGTTTAGCTAACTATGGCTACACCTTC. The chain uses TRBV7-2 and TRBJ1-2; 7 positions agree with TRBD1. This CDR3 has 17 amino acids. Germline V gene lookup returns CDR1 SGHTA and CDR2 FQGNSA. Germline trimming cut 4 bases from V and 0 bases from J; bases unmatched to any gene: 11.